This entry lists 13 T cell receptor beta chains sequenced from one sample in a study of long-term antiretroviral therapy in people with HIV. A v3.0 immunoSEQ assay was performed at survey level. The assay was immunoSEQ multiplex PCR, and TCRdb's table has in-frame clones only and misses some. This sample carries tens of thousands of clones, around nine tenths of them seen once, and the ten largest clones take approximately 4%. Sequencing was performed on unsorted PBMCs, taken 0.5 years after starting antiretroviral therapy. These receptors were taken from a young woman with HIV.

This clone came up once. CDR3 DNA: TGCGCCAGCAGCCAAGATATCGAATACAGGGGTAGCACAGATACGCAGTATTTT. The encoded protein is CASSQDIEYRGSTDTQYF. This sequence joins TRBV4-1 and TRBJ2-3; TRBD1 matches 7 bases. The CDR3 has 18 residues. Germline V gene lookup returns CDR1 MGHRA and CDR2 YSYEKL. The J segment lost 0 bases and the V segment lost 0 bases, leaving 9 bases of the junction unmatched.

The chain couples TRBV4-1 to TRBJ2-7; 11 bases map to TRBD2. V trimming: 5 bases; J trimming: 4 bases; junction bases outside the gene matches: 7. Looked up from germline, CDR1 is MGHRA and CDR2 is YSYEKL. The CDR3 totals 15 residues. The CDR3 nucleotides are TGCGCCAGCAGCAAAACTAGCGGGAGTTGGTACGAGCAGTACTTC. This sequence encodes CASSKTSGSWYEQYF.

The chain links TRBV9 to TRBJ2-2; D is unclear. From germline, CDR1 is SGDLS and CDR2 YYNGEE. CDR3 length: 15 residues. The ends were cut back, 4 bases at V and 0 bases at J, with 10 bases in the middle. As DNA, the CDR3 is TGTGCCAGCAGCTCACCGGGTACGAACACCGGGGAGCTGTTTTTT. It is translated as CASSSPGTNTGELFF.

The CDR3: CASSTLRDPQHF. As DNA, the CDR3 is TGTGCCAGCTCAACTCTACGGGACCCCCAGCATTTT. The genes are TRBV18 and TRBJ1-5, with D perhaps TRBD1 (5 bases). Trimming took off 5 bases at V and 10 bases at J, with 12 bases between the two ends. Germline V gene sequence: CDR1 KGHSH, CDR2 LQKENI. The CDR3 sequence is 12 residues long.

This clone was counted between two and nine times. The chain carries TRBV7-9 and TRBJ2-7; 7 bases are shared with TRBD2. CDR1 SEHNR and CDR2 FQNEAQ come from the germline V gene (reference sequence). The junction had 13 bases not matched to a gene; V was cut back by 5 bases and J by 6 bases. CDR3 size: 15 residues. The CDR3 sequence is CASSESAGESLEQYF. CDR3 nucleotide sequence: TGTGCCAGCAGCGAATCGGCGGGAGAATCCCTCGAGCAGTACTTC.

This clone has a handful of counts. The chain joins TRBV4-2 to TRBJ1-1, with 7 bases matching TRBD1. Germline CDR1 reads LGHNA; CDR2 reads YNFKEQ. V shed 2 bases and J 3 bases; nucleotides not matched to a gene: 3. CDR3 size: 14 residues. The CDR3 DNA reads TGTGCCAGCAGCCAAACAGGGGTGGACACTGAAGCTTTCTTT. Translating gives CASSQTGVDTEAFF.

The J gene is TRBJ2-1, the V gene TRBV2, with 9 bases that match TRBD1. V was pared by 6 bases and J by 5 bases, with 8 bases of the junction left unmatched. Germline CDR1 reads SNHLY; CDR2 reads FYNNEI. CDR3 length: 15 residues. The CDR3 sequence: CASRRDRVVDNEQFF. In DNA form, the CDR3 reads TGTGCCAGCAGGCGGGACAGGGTGGTCGACAATGAGCAGTTCTTC. The variable domain in full, completed from reference TRBV2 and TRBJ2-1, reads EPEVTQTPSHQVTQMGQEVILRCVPISNHLYFYWYRQILGQKVEFLVSFYNNEISEKSEIFDDQFSVERPDGSNFTLKIRSTKLEDSAMYFCASRRDRVVDNEQFFGPGTRLTVL.

The chain employs TRBV5-5 and TRBJ2-7; D is uncertain. Germline CDR1 and CDR2: SGHKS and YYEKEE (reference sequence). This CDR3 comprises 12 residues. Deletions cut 5 bases from V and 4 bases from J, with 10 bases between. The CDR3 DNA sequence: TGTGCCAGCAGAGAAAACTTTTACGAGCAGTACTTC. Its translation is CASRENFYEQYF. Complete variable domain (other parts from reference TRBV5-5 and TRBJ2-7): DAGVTQSPTHLIKTRGQQVTLRCSPISGHKSVSWYQQVLGQGPQFIFQYYEKEERGRGNFPDRFSARQFPNYSSELNVNALLLGDSALYLCASRENFYEQYFGPGTRLTVT.

The chain combines TRBV5-4 with TRBJ1-1; D is undetermined. The V gene's germline CDR1 is SGHNT and CDR2 YYREEE (reference sequence). V lost 7 bases and J 3 bases, leaving 13 bases between the germline ends. The CDR3 is 13 amino acids. CDR3 DNA: TGTGCCAGCGGGGAGCAATGGGACACTGAAGCTTTCTTT. This encodes CASGEQWDTEAFF. The variable domain in full, completed from reference TRBV5-4 and TRBJ1-1, reads ETGVTQSPTHLIKTRGQQVTLRCSSQSGHNTVSWYQQALGQGPQFIFQYYREEENGRGNFPPRFSGLQFPNYSSELNVNALELDDSALYLCASGEQWDTEAFFGQGTRLTVV.

This clone occurred a few times. The chain combines TRBV4-3 with TRBJ2-1; D unresolved. This CDR3 has 17 amino acids. Trimming left V 6 bases short and J 6 bases short, with 24 bases between. CDR1 and CDR2 (germline): LGHNA, YSLEER. The CDR3 sequence: CASSPFLIATGGNEQFF. Here the CDR3 DNA reads TGCGCCAGCAGTCCCTTTCTAATCGCCACGGGTGGCAATGAGCAGTTCTTC.

This chain uses TRBV29-1 with TRBJ2-7, with TRBD2 matching 10 bases. The ends lost 6 bases at V and 5 bases at J; junction bases unmatched: 4. This CDR3 has 12 amino acids. Germline V gene sequence: CDR1 SQVTM, CDR2 ANQGSEA. CDR3 in amino acids: CSVTGLANEQYF. The CDR3 nucleotides are TGCAGCGTCACGGGACTAGCGAACGAGCAGTACTTC.

This chain joins TRBV27 and TRBJ1-2; D is uncertain. The V gene's germline CDR1 is MNHEY and CDR2 SMNVEV (reference sequence). The length of the CDR3 is 15 residues. The V end was cut by 6 bases, the J end by 4 bases, with 18 bases between. The CDR3 spells CASSELYEGGYGYTF. CDR3 DNA sequence: TGTGCCAGCAGCGAACTCTACGAGGGTGGCTATGGCTACACCTTC.

The CDR3: CASSLSGGSTGELFF. DNA for the CDR3: TGTGCCAGCAGTCTTTCGGGCGGGAGCACCGGGGAGCTGTTTTTT. The rearrangement links TRBV6-4 to TRBJ2-2; the match to TRBD2 covers 7 bases. Unmatched junction bases numbered 7, after V lost 5 bases and J lost 4 bases. This CDR3 is 15 amino acids long. Germline V CDR1 and CDR2: MRHNA, SNTAGT.